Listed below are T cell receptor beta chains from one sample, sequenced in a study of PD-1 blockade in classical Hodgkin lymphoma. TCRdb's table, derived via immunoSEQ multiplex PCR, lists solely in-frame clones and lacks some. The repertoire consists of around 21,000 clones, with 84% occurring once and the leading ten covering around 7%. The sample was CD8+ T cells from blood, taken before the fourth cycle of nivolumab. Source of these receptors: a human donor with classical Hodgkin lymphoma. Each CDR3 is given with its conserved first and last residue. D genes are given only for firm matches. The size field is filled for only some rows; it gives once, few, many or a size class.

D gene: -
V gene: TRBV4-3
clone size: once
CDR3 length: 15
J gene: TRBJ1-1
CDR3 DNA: TGCGCCAGCAGCCAAGGAGACCCGGGCGACACTGAAGCTTTCTTT
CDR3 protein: CASSQGDPGDTEAFF

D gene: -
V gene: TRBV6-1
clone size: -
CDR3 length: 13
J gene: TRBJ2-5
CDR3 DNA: TGTGCCAGCAGTGAGATGGGGAGGGAGACCCAGTACTTC
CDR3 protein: CASSEMGRETQYF

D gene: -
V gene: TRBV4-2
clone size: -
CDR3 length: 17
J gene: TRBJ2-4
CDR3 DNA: TGTGCCAGCAGCCAAGCTGACAGGTGGGGAGATAAAAACATTCAGTACTTC
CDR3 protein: CASSQADRWGDKNIQYF

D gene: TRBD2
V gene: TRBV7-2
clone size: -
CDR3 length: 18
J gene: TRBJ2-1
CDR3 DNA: TGTGCCAGCAGCTTAGCAGCCTACGGGACTACCCCCTACAATGAGCAGTTCTTC
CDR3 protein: CASSLAAYGTTPYNEQFF

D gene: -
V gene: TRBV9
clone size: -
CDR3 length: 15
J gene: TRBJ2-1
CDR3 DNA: TGTGCCAGCAGCGGGCCGGGACTTCCTTACAATGAGCAGTTCTTC
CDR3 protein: CASSGPGLPYNEQFF

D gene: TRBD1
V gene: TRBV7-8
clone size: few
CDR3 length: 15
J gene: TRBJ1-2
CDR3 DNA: TGTGCCAGCAGCTTAGGGACAGGGGGCTTGGATGGCTACACCTTC
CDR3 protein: CASSLGTGGLDGYTF

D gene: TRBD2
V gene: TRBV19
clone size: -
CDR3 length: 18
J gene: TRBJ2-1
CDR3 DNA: TGTGCCAGTAGTCCAGGACTAGCGGGGGACCCCTCCTACAATGAGCAGTTCTTC
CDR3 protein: CASSPGLAGDPSYNEQFF

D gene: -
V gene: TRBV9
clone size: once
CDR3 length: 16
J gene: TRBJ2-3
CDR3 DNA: TGTGCCAGCAGCCAGATGGCGGGGGCGACTCGGGATACGCAGTATTTT
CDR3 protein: CASSQMAGATRDTQYF

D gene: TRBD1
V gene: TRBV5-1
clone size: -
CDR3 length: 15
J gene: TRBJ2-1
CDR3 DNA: TGCGCCAGCAGGACTGACAGGGGTATCTACAATGAGCAGTTCTTC
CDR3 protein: CASRTDRGIYNEQFF

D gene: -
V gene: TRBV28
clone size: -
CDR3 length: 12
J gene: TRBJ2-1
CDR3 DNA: TGTGCCAGCAGTCCAGGAGGCGATGAGCAGTTCTTC
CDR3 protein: CASSPGGDEQFF

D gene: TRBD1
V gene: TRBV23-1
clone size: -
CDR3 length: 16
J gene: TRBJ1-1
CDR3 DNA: TGCGCCAGCAGTCCCCTTGTTGGGACAGGGGGCACTGAAGCTTTCTTT
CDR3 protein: CASSPLVGTGGTEAFF

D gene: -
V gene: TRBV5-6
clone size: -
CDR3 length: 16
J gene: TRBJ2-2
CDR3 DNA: TGTGCCAGCAGCTTTAGCGTAGCGGACAACACCGGGGAGCTGTTTTTT
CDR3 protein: CASSFSVADNTGELFF

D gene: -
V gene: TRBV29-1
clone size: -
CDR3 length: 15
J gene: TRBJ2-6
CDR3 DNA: TGCAGCGTTGAAGACCCGGGGACGCTCGCCAACGTCCTGACTTTC
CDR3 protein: CSVEDPGTLANVLTF

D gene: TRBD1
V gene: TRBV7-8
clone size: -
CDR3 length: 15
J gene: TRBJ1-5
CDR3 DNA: TGTGCCAGCAGGCGAGACAGGGGAAGTTCTCAGCCCCAGCATTTT
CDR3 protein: CASRRDRGSSQPQHF

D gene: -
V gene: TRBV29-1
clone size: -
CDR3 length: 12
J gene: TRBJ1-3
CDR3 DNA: TGCAGCGTTGAAATGGGACGAAACACCATATATTTT
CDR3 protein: CSVEMGRNTIYF

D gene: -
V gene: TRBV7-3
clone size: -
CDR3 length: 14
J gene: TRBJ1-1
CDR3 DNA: TGTGCCAGCAGCCCCCGGGGAACGGGGACTGAAGCTTTCTTT
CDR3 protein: CASSPRGTGTEAFF

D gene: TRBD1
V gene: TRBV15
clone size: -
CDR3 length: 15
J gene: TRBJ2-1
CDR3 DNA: TGTGCCACCAGCAAGGACAGGGGTGGTGGCAATGAGCAGTTCTTC
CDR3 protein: CATSKDRGGGNEQFF

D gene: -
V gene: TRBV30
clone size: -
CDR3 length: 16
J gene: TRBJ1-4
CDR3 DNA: TGTGCCTGGAGTGTCCTTGGCGCAGCAACTAATGAAAAACTGTTTTTT
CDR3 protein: CAWSVLGAATNEKLFF

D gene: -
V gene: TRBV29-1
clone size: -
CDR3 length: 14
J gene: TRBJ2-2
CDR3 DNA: TGCAGCGTTACAGCCCCAAGGATCTCCGGGGAGCTGTTTTTT
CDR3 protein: CSVTAPRISGELFF

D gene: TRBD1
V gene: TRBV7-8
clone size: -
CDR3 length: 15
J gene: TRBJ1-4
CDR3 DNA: TGTGCCAGCAGCTTGGGGACAGGACTTAATGAAAAACTGTTTTTT
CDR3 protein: CASSLGTGLNEKLFF

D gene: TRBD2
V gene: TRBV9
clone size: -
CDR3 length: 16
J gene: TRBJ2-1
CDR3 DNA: TGTGCCAGCAGCGCTACCGGGACTAGCGTCTACAATGAGCAGTTCTTC
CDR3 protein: CASSATGTSVYNEQFF

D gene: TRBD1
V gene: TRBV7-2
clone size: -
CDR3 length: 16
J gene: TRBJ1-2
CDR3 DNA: TGTGCCAGCAGCTTACCGGACAGGGAGAGGACTTATGGCTACACCTTC
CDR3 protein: CASSLPDRERTYGYTF

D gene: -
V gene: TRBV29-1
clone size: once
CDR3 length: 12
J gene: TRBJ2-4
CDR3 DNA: TGCAGCGTTAGAGGGCTCAAAAACATTCAGTACTTC
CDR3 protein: CSVRGLKNIQYF

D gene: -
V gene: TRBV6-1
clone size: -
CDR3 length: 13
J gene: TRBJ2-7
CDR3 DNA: TGTGCCAGCCGACCGGGGGGCGCCTACGAGCAGTACTTC
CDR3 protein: CASRPGGAYEQYF

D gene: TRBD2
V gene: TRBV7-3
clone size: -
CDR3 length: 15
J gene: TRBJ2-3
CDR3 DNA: TGTGCCAGCAGCCCCAGCGGGGGGGGGACAGATACGCAGTATTTT
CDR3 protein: CASSPSGGGTDTQYF

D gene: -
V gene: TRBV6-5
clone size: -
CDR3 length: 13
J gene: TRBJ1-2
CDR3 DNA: TGTGCCAGCAGCCTGGGACAACTCTATGGCTACACCTTC
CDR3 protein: CASSLGQLYGYTF

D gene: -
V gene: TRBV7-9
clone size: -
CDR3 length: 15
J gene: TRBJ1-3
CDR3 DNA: TGTGCCAGCAGCCCGTTGACAGAGACTGGAAACACCATATATTTT
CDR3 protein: CASSPLTETGNTIYF

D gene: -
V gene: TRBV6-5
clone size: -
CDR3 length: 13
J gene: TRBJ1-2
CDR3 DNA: TGTGCCAGCAGTTACGGGGGTTACTATGGCTACACCTTC
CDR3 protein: CASSYGGYYGYTF

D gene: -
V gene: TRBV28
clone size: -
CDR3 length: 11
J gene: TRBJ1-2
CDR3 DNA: TGTGCCAGCAGTTGGCAGGAGGGCTACACCTTC
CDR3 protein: CASSWQEGYTF

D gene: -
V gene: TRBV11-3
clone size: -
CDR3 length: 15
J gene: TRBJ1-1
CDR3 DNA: TGTGCCAGCAGCTTTGGGGGAGGGGTGAACACTGAAGCTTTCTTT
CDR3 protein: CASSFGGGVNTEAFF

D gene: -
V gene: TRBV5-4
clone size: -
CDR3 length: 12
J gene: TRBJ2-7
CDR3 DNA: TGTGCCAGCAGCCTGATGGGGGGCGAGCAGTACTTC
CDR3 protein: CASSLMGGEQYF

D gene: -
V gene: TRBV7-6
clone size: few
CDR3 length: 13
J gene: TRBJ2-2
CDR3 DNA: TGTGCCAGCAGCTTAGAGGCTGGCGGGGAGCTGTTTTTT
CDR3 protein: CASSLEAGGELFF

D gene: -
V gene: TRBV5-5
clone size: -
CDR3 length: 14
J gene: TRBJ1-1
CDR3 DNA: TGTGCCAGCAGCTGGGGCCCAGGGAACACTGAAGCTTTCTTT
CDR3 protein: CASSWGPGNTEAFF

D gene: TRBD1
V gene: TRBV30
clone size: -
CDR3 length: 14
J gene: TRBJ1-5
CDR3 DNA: TGTGCCTGGAGTGACGGGACAGGCAATCAGCCCCAGCATTTT
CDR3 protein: CAWSDGTGNQPQHF

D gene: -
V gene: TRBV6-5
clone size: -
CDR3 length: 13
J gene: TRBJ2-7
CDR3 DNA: TGTGCCAGCAGTTACCGAAGTGTATACGAGCAGTACTTC
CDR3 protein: CASSYRSVYEQYF

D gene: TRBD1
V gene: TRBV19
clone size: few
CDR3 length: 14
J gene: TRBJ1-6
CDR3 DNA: TGTGCCAGTAAGGGACAGGGAGCCAATTCACCCCTCCACTTT
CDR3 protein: CASKGQGANSPLHF

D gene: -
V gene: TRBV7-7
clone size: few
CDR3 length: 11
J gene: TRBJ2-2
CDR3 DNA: TGTGCCAGCAGCTTGTCCGGGGAGCTGTTTTTT
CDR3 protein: CASSLSGELFF

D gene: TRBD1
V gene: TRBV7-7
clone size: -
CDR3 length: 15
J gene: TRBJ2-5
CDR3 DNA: TGTGCCAGCAGCTCCTGGGACAGTGAACGAGAGACCCAGTACTTC
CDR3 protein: CASSSWDSERETQYF

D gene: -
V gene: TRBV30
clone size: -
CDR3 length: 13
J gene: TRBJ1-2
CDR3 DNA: TGTGCCTGGAGTGTAGGGGTAACGGGAGGCTACACCTTC
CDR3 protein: CAWSVGVTGGYTF

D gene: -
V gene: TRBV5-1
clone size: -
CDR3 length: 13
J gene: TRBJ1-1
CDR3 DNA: TGCGCCAGCAGGCCAGAAACCACGTGGGAAGCTTTCTTT
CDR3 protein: CASRPETTWEAFF

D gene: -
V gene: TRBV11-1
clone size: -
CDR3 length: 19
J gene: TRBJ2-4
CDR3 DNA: TGTGCCAGCAGCTTCTCCAGTGCGTCGAGGCGGGGAGCCAAAAACATTCAGTACTTC
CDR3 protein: CASSFSSASRRGAKNIQYF

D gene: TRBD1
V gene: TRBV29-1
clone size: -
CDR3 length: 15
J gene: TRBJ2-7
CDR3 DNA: TGCAGCGTTGAAAATCCGGGACAGGGGAACTACGAGCAGTACTTC
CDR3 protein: CSVENPGQGNYEQYF

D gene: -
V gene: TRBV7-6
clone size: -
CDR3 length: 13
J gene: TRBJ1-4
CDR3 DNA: TGTGCCAGCAGCTTAGGCGGGTGGGAAAAACTGTTTTTT
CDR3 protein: CASSLGGWEKLFF

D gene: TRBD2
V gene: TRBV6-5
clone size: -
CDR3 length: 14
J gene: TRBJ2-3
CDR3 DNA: TGTGCCAGCAGTTACTCCGGGGGGACAGATACGCAGTATTTT
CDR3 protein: CASSYSGGTDTQYF

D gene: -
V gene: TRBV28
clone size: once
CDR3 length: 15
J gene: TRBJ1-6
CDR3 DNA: TGTGCCAGCAGTTTAATTGGTTTCTATAATTCACCCCTCCACTTT
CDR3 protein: CASSLIGFYNSPLHF

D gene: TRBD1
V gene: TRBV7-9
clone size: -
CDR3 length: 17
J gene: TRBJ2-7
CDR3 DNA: TGTGCCAGCAGCCGCCCCACGGGACAGGGAGACTCCTACGAGCAGTACTTC
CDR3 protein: CASSRPTGQGDSYEQYF

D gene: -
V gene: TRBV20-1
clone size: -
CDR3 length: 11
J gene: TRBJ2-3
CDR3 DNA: TGCAGTGCTAGAGAACTTCCTACGCAGTATTTT
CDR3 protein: CSARELPTQYF

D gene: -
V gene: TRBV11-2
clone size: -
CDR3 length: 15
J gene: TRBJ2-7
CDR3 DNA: TGTGCCAGCAGCACGGACCCCCGGAGCTCCTACGAGCAGTACTTC
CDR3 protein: CASSTDPRSSYEQYF

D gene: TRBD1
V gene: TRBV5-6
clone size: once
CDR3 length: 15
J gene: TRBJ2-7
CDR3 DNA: TGTGCCAGCAGCCTACCCGGGACAGGGGTCTACGAGCAGTACTTC
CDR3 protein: CASSLPGTGVYEQYF